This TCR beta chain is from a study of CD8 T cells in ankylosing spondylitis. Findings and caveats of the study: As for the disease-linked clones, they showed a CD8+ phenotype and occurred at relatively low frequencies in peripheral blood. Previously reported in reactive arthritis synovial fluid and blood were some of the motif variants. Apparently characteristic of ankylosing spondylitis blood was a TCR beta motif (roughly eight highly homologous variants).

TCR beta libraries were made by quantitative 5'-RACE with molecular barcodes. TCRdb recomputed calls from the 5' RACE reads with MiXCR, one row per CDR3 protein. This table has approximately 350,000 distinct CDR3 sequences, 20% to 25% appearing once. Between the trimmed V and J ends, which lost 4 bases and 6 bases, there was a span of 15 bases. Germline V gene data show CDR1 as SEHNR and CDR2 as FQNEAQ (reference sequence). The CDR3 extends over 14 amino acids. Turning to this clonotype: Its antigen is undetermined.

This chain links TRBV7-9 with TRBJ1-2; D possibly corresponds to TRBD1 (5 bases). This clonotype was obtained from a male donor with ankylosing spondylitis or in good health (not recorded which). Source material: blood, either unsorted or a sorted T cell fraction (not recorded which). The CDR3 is CASSSLAGSHGYTF. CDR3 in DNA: TGTGCCAGCAGCTCTCTGGCAGGGAGCCATGGCTACACCTTC.